This is a list of T cell receptor beta chains from one sample in a study of HIV-infected patients and healthy controls. TCRdb re-analysed the 5' RACE reads in MiXCR, keeping a single row per CDR3 protein. Here the sample spans under 20,000 distinct CDR3 sequences, approximately 5.8% being singletons. Sequencing was carried out using blood. These receptors all come from an adult in good health. Both conserved end residues are part of each CDR3. D genes are given only for firm matches. Clone size appears in some rows only: once, few, many, or a class for an expanded clone.

V gene: TRBV7-2; D gene: NA; clone size: many; J gene: TRBJ1-2; CDR3 protein: CASSSSGAVYGYTF; CDR3 DNA: TGTGCCAGCAGCTCAAGCGGGGCGGTCTATGGCTACACCTTC
V gene: TRBV6-2/TRBV6-3; D gene: TRBD1; clone size: many; J gene: TRBJ1-2; CDR3 protein: CASSRRDRSYGYTF; CDR3 DNA: TGTGCCAGCAGCCGCCGGGACAGGAGCTATGGCTACACCTTC
V gene: TRBV7-2; D gene: NA; clone size: medium-sized; J gene: TRBJ2-4; CDR3 protein: CASSLQGTFVAKNIQYF; CDR3 DNA: TGTGCCAGCAGCCTCCAAGGCACCTTCGTAGCCAAAAACATTCAGTACTTC
V gene: TRBV25-1; D gene: TRBD1; clone size: NA; J gene: TRBJ2-1; CDR3 protein: CASSEFRGSNEQFF; CDR3 DNA: TGTGCCAGCAGTGAATTCAGGGGGTCCAATGAGCAGTTCTTC
V gene: TRBV29-1; D gene: TRBD2; clone size: medium-sized; J gene: TRBJ2-5; CDR3 protein: CSAPSGGDPWTQYF; CDR3 DNA: TGCAGCGCTCCTAGCGGGGGCGACCCTTGGACCCAGTACTTC
V gene: TRBV5-1; D gene: NA; clone size: NA; J gene: TRBJ1-3; CDR3 protein: CASSDSGNTIYF; CDR3 DNA: TGCGCCAGTTCGGATTCTGGAAACACCATATATTTT
V gene: TRBV24-1; D gene: TRBD1; clone size: medium-sized; J gene: TRBJ2-7; CDR3 protein: CATSETGEWGEQYF; CDR3 DNA: TGTGCCACCAGTGAGACAGGGGAGTGGGGCGAGCAGTACTTC
V gene: TRBV3-1; D gene: TRBD2; clone size: medium-sized; J gene: TRBJ2-7; CDR3 protein: CASSHGLASGGNPSYEQYF; CDR3 DNA: TGTGCCAGCAGCCACGGCCTCGCTAGCGGGGGGAACCCCTCCTACGAGCAGTACTTC
V gene: TRBV3-1; D gene: TRBD2; clone size: medium-sized; J gene: TRBJ2-3; CDR3 protein: CASSQDFRGGLEDTQYF; CDR3 DNA: TGTGCCAGCAGCCAAGATTTTCGGGGGGGCCTGGAAGATACGCAGTATTTT
V gene: TRBV29-1; D gene: NA; clone size: medium-sized; J gene: TRBJ2-5; CDR3 protein: CSVTPGVQETQYF; CDR3 DNA: TGCAGCGTCACCCCCGGGGTCCAAGAGACCCAGTACTTC
V gene: TRBV5-4; D gene: TRBD2; clone size: once; J gene: TRBJ2-3; CDR3 protein: CASSLYSGGGTDTQYF; CDR3 DNA: TGTGCCAGCAGCTTATATAGCGGGGGAGGCACAGATACGCAGTATTTT
V gene: TRBV4-2; D gene: NA; clone size: medium-sized; J gene: TRBJ1-4; CDR3 protein: CASSQDIKRRREKLFF; CDR3 DNA: TGTGCCAGCAGCCAAGATATTAAACGCAGGCGCGAAAAACTGTTTTTT
V gene: TRBV2; D gene: TRBD1; clone size: many; J gene: TRBJ2-4; CDR3 protein: CASSIIGTGGYGIQYF; CDR3 DNA: TGTGCCAGCAGTATAATAGGGACAGGGGGCTACGGCATTCAGTACTTC
V gene: TRBV5-1; D gene: NA; clone size: many; J gene: TRBJ1-1; CDR3 protein: CASSSRDRNTEAFF; CDR3 DNA: TGCGCCAGCAGCTCCAGGGACCGGAACACTGAAGCTTTCTTT
V gene: TRBV20-1; D gene: NA; clone size: medium-sized; J gene: TRBJ2-7; CDR3 protein: CSAPRSGDDEQYF; CDR3 DNA: TGCAGTGCTCCGCGTTCTGGGGACGACGAGCAGTACTTC
V gene: TRBV21-1; D gene: NA; clone size: many; J gene: TRBJ2-3; CDR3 protein: CASPSRGSTDTQYF; CDR3 DNA: TGTGCCAGCCCGAGCCGGGGGAGCACAGATACGCAGTATTTT
V gene: TRBV20-1; D gene: NA; clone size: many; J gene: TRBJ1-5; CDR3 protein: CSARDFRGQGPQHF; CDR3 DNA: TGCAGTGCTAGAGATTTTCGGGGGCAGGGGCCCCAGCATTTT
V gene: TRBV7-8; D gene: TRBD2; clone size: many; J gene: TRBJ2-1; CDR3 protein: CASSLIRTGLAREQFF; CDR3 DNA: TGTGCCAGCAGCTTAATAAGAACGGGACTAGCGCGTGAGCAGTTCTTC
V gene: TRBV7-2; D gene: NA; clone size: medium-sized; J gene: TRBJ2-5; CDR3 protein: CASSSLGGETQYF; CDR3 DNA: TGTGCCAGCAGCTCACTAGGAGGGGAGACCCAGTACTTC
V gene: TRBV27; D gene: NA; clone size: many; J gene: TRBJ1-2; CDR3 protein: CASSLGALGYGYTF; CDR3 DNA: TGTGCCAGCAGTTTGGGGGCGCTCGGCTATGGCTACACCTTC
V gene: TRBV7-9; D gene: NA; clone size: many; J gene: TRBJ1-2; CDR3 protein: CASGIGGDYGYTF; CDR3 DNA: TGTGCCAGTGGCATAGGGGGGGACTATGGCTACACCTTC
V gene: TRBV12-3/TRBV12-4; D gene: NA; clone size: many; J gene: TRBJ2-3; CDR3 protein: CASSFHPRQDTQYF; CDR3 DNA: TGTGCCAGCAGTTTTCACCCCCGGCAAGATACGCAGTATTTT
V gene: TRBV4-3; D gene: NA; clone size: few; J gene: TRBJ2-7; CDR3 protein: CASSQGSSYEQYF; CDR3 DNA: TGCGCCAGCAGCCAAGGGTCCTCCTACGAGCAGTACTTC
V gene: TRBV12-3/TRBV12-4; D gene: NA; clone size: medium-sized; J gene: TRBJ2-3; CDR3 protein: CASSASDTQYF; CDR3 DNA: TGTGCCAGCAGTGCCTCGGATACGCAGTATTTT
V gene: TRBV12-3/TRBV12-4; D gene: TRBD2; clone size: many; J gene: TRBJ2-3; CDR3 protein: CASSTRPGTSRTDTQYF; CDR3 DNA: TGTGCCAGCAGTACGAGGCCCGGGACTAGCCGGACAGATACGCAGTATTTT
V gene: TRBV19; D gene: NA; clone size: many; J gene: TRBJ2-3; CDR3 protein: CASTTGTFTDTQYF; CDR3 DNA: TGTGCCAGTACCACGGGGACTTTCACAGATACGCAGTATTTT
V gene: TRBV9; D gene: TRBD2; clone size: many; J gene: TRBJ2-3; CDR3 protein: CASSVGAGGPTDTQYF; CDR3 DNA: TGTGCCAGCAGCGTAGGGGCGGGGGGGCCCACAGATACGCAGTATTTT
V gene: TRBV6-1; D gene: NA; clone size: many; J gene: TRBJ1-1; CDR3 protein: CASSEGYGGSVYTEAFF; CDR3 DNA: TGTGCCAGCAGTGAAGGGTATGGGGGCTCGGTTTACACTGAAGCTTTCTTT
V gene: TRBV7-8; D gene: NA; clone size: many; J gene: TRBJ2-3; CDR3 protein: CASSLARWRGRADTQYF; CDR3 DNA: TGTGCCAGCAGCTTAGCTAGGTGGAGGGGTCGGGCAGATACGCAGTATTTT
V gene: TRBV20-1; D gene: TRBD1; clone size: many; J gene: TRBJ1-1; CDR3 protein: CSAPPGQGLATEAFF; CDR3 DNA: TGCAGTGCCCCTCCGGGACAGGGGCTGGCCACTGAAGCTTTCTTT
V gene: TRBV3-1; D gene: NA; clone size: many; J gene: TRBJ1-1; CDR3 protein: CASSPMTSGRPEAFF; CDR3 DNA: TGTGCCAGCAGCCCTATGACGTCCGGCCGCCCTGAAGCTTTCTTT
V gene: TRBV20-1; D gene: TRBD1; clone size: many; J gene: TRBJ1-2; CDR3 protein: CSARGEQGNYGYTF; CDR3 DNA: TGCAGTGCTAGAGGGGAACAGGGGAACTATGGCTACACCTTC
V gene: TRBV6-1; D gene: NA; clone size: few; J gene: TRBJ1-5; CDR3 protein: CASSEGRGGNQPQHF; CDR3 DNA: TGTGCCAGCAGTGAGGGTAGGGGCGGCAATCAGCCCCAGCATTTT
V gene: TRBV6-2/TRBV6-3; D gene: NA; clone size: few; J gene: TRBJ2-2; CDR3 protein: CASSYSRIRKQGNTGELFF; CDR3 DNA: TGTGCCAGCAGTTACTCAAGGATAAGAAAACAGGGGAACACCGGGGAGCTGTTTTTT
V gene: TRBV7-2; D gene: NA; clone size: medium-sized; J gene: TRBJ2-6; CDR3 protein: CASSFEGPGANVLTF; CDR3 DNA: TGTGCCAGCAGCTTCGAAGGGCCTGGGGCCAACGTCCTGACTTTC
V gene: TRBV2; D gene: NA; clone size: many; J gene: TRBJ2-5; CDR3 protein: CASSEARETQYF; CDR3 DNA: TGTGCCAGCAGTGAAGCGCGTGAGACCCAGTACTTC
V gene: TRBV29-1; D gene: NA; clone size: NA; J gene: TRBJ2-1; CDR3 protein: CSAGERAYNEQFF; CDR3 DNA: TGCAGCGCTGGGGAGAGGGCCTACAATGAGCAGTTCTTC
V gene: TRBV28; D gene: TRBD2; clone size: many; J gene: TRBJ2-5; CDR3 protein: CASTNSGGAYQETQYF; CDR3 DNA: TGTGCCAGCACCAATAGCGGGGGGGCGTACCAAGAGACCCAGTACTTC
V gene: TRBV11-2; D gene: NA; clone size: many; J gene: TRBJ2-5; CDR3 protein: CASSLNQETQYF; CDR3 DNA: TGTGCCAGCAGCTTAAACCAAGAGACCCAGTACTTC
V gene: TRBV6-5; D gene: NA; clone size: many; J gene: TRBJ2-1; CDR3 protein: CASSLTGELGGGHNEQFF; CDR3 DNA: TGTGCCAGCAGTTTAACGGGGGAGCTAGGGGGGGGGCACAATGAGCAGTTCTTC
V gene: TRBV5-1; D gene: NA; clone size: many; J gene: TRBJ1-1; CDR3 protein: CASSLGDMNTEAFF; CDR3 DNA: TGCGCCAGCAGCTTGGGGGACATGAACACTGAAGCTTTCTTT
V gene: TRBV5-1; D gene: NA; clone size: many; J gene: TRBJ2-7; CDR3 protein: CASSTDSRRYF; CDR3 DNA: TGCGCCAGCAGCACGGACAGCCGTCGGTACTTC